This is a list of T cell receptor beta chains from one sample in a study of CD8+ T cells in alopecia areata. Sequencing was performed with immunoSEQ multiplex PCR; in TCRdb, only in-frame clones are kept and a portion is missing. Of 150,000 to 200,000 clones listed, about three fifths were seen once; the top ten hold 1.3%. Sequences were derived from CD4+ T cells sorted from blood, sampled around week 50, from a patient treated with tofacitinib. Source of these receptors: a human donor with alopecia areata. CDR3s include the opening cysteine and the closing phenylalanine or tryptophan. D genes are given only for firm matches. Expanded clones are given a class, and other clones once, few, many or no size at all.

J gene | D gene | V gene | clone size | CDR3 protein | CDR3 DNA
TRBJ1-5 | NA | TRBV29-1 | NA | CSVEVNSNQPQHF | TGCAGCGTTGAAGTAAATAGCAATCAGCCCCAGCATTTT
TRBJ2-2 | TRBD1 | TRBV15 | NA | CATSRNRGSTGELFF | TGTGCCACCAGCAGGAACAGGGGGTCCACCGGGGAGCTGTTTTTT
TRBJ1-1 | NA | TRBV9 | NA | CASAVSPGDTEAFF | TGTGCCAGCGCAGTAAGTCCGGGCGACACTGAAGCTTTCTTT
TRBJ2-7 | NA | TRBV2 | NA | CASRRDGGIYEQYF | TGTGCCAGCAGGAGGGACGGGGGAATTTACGAGCAGTACTTC
TRBJ1-5 | NA | TRBV10-3 | NA | CAISSVGTEHQPQHF | TGTGCCATCAGCTCCGTCGGGACGGAGCATCAGCCCCAGCATTTT
TRBJ2-3 | NA | TRBV15 | NA | CATSRAWEIDTQYF | TGTGCCACCAGCAGAGCTTGGGAGATAGATACGCAGTATTTT
TRBJ2-7 | TRBD2 | TRBV10-3 | NA | CATLPRTSGTYEQYF | TGTGCCACCCTACCCAGGACTAGCGGAACCTACGAGCAGTACTTC
TRBJ2-5 | TRBD2 | TRBV5-1 | NA | CASSLQAGKEETQYF | TGCGCCAGCAGCCTCCAAGCGGGGAAAGAAGAGACCCAGTACTTC
TRBJ1-4 | TRBD1 | TRBV19 | few | CASRSGQGASGDEKLFF | TGTGCCAGTAGGAGCGGACAGGGGGCGTCTGGGGATGAAAAACTGTTTTTT
TRBJ2-5 | TRBD1 | TRBV29-1 | NA | CSVDSDRGRETQYF | TGCAGCGTCGATTCGGACAGGGGAAGAGAGACCCAGTACTTC
TRBJ2-1 | TRBD2 | TRBV4-3 | once | CASSLGLAGSDEQFF | TGCGCCAGCAGCCTGGGACTAGCGGGGTCGGATGAGCAGTTCTTC
TRBJ2-7 | NA | TRBV29-1 | few | CSVGGGDEQYF | TGCAGCGTCGGAGGGGGGGACGAGCAGTACTTC
TRBJ2-3 | NA | TRBV30 | few | CAWSKFSVPDTQYF | TGTGCCTGGAGTAAGTTTTCCGTGCCTGATACGCAGTATTTT
TRBJ2-4 | NA | TRBV9 | NA | CASSAGDSLAKNIQYF | TGTGCCAGCAGCGCGGGCGACAGCTTAGCCAAAAACATTCAGTACTTC
TRBJ2-4 | NA | TRBV29-1 | NA | CSAVLAKNIQYF | TGCAGCGCGGTCCTAGCCAAAAACATTCAGTACTTC
TRBJ2-7 | NA | TRBV5-5 | few | CASSLDTIKEYF | TGTGCCAGCAGCCTGGACACTATTAAGGAGTACTTC